This TCR beta chain was identified in a study of CXCR3-negative and CXCR3-positive naive CD8 T cells. Study findings and constraints: TRB CDR3s were more hydrophobic in CXCR3-positive than in CXCR3-negative naive cells. TRBV-TRBJ usage was alike in naive CXCR3-negative and CXCR3-positive cells but differed in memory cells. Cryopreservation partially decreased CXCR3 expression, and most assays used fresh PBMCs.

Libraries were UMI-labeled 5' RACE TRB cDNA. TCRdb reanalyzed the 5' RACE reads and collapses them to one entry per CDR3 protein, without DNA. The sample has approximately 100,000 distinct CDR3 sequences. Points on this clonotype: The antigen is unknown.

The authors gated naive CD8+ T cells as CD45RO-CCR7+CD27+CD95-. Germline lookup yields CDR1 LGHDT and CDR2 YNNKEL (reference sequence). The CDR3 covers 14 residues. Sequencing used naive CXCR3+ CD8+ T cells from blood. Documented subset: CD45RO-CCR7+CD27+CD95- naive CD8+ T cells expressing CXCR3 (TNR3+). This chain links TRBV3-1 with TRBJ2-1. The receptor comes from a human donor in good health. Some clones in this sample may be carry-over from other donors' samples. CDR3 sequence: CASSQGLDDNGQFF.